Here is one T cell receptor (beta chain) with its context. No cognate antigen has been identified for it. No qualities accompany the bases; no much larger clone lies one base away. The data were obtained in a study of blood T cell repertoires in COVID-19 (dated by TCRdb to between 2020 and 2021). Describing the broader study: Samples covering the acute and convalescent phases of COVID-19 were provided by collaborators in the United States, Italy and Spain. The prospective study material was composed of cDNA or gDNA derived from T cells, B-cell-depleted T cells, or PBMCs. The dataset comprised deeply sampled blood TCRbeta repertoires from subjects exposed to, actively infected with, or recovered from COVID-19. The repertoires were released in a freely available public database meant as a resource for research on the immune response to SARS-CoV-2. Samples came from the ongoing ImmuneRACE study (first 160 participants) plus 1,254 subjects from 6 global collaborators. The sample metadata nearly always contained a de-identified subject ID, COVID-19 status, age in years and sex. HLA class I and class II types, where available, came from metadata supplied by the sample provider rather than from assay-based typing. The full study reports these points: The quantity of clinical and demographic metadata differed by source and by participant and was supplied without curation.

Collaborating institutions collected whole blood in K2EDTA tubes following their own protocols. Collaborator samples were shipped for TCRbeta analysis as frozen whole blood, isolated PBMCs, or DNA extracted from either sample type. Reading the germline V gene gives CDR1 ENHRY and CDR2 SYGVKD. The V end loses 4 bases and the J end loses 6 bases, and a stretch of 13 bases separates them. Including the terminal cysteine and phenylalanine, the CDR3 comprises 14 residues. Of all the DNA, just the CDR3 is kept, 42 bases in frame from base 1. TCRbeta CDR3 regions were amplified from genomic DNA using the immunoSEQ Assay, a bias-controlled multiplex PCR. Per the original workflow: Within the assay, amplification of reference gene primers was used to estimate how many nucleated cells each sample contained. To quantify the absolute abundance of each unique TCRbeta CDR3 rearrangement, sequence reads were collapsed and filtered. For each sample, productive Simpson clonality was calculated as the square root of Simpson's diversity index across productive rearrangements. This is the immuneACCESS table as TCRdb keeps it, with only in-frame sequences that have V and J called. A part of the clones is gone; compared with another copy, unresolved V genes explain less than half, and the rest is unexplained. That table is the source of V, J and clone size, and D and trimming were worked out from the DNA. Recorded for this sample are approximately 80,000 clones; 88% of them occurred a single time. The ten largest account for about 8.2% of the sample.

Sequenced sample: peripheral blood. This sequence was found in a human donor in a cohort sampled during active COVID-19. The chain is made from TRBV10-3 and TRBJ2-1, with TRBD2 tentatively as D gene (6 bases match). The DNA is as follows: TGTGCCATCAGTGTTGTAGTCGGGGGCAATGAGCAGTTCTTC. Protein translation: CAISVVVGGNEQFF.